This is a list of T cell receptor beta chains from one sample in a study of identifying expanded T cells in peripheral blood. Only in-frame clones appear in the TCRdb table, and some are missing; sequencing was by immunoSEQ multiplex PCR. Here the sample spans about 100,000 clones, around 88% being singletons. What was sequenced was blood. The receptors originated from a person between 18 and 70 years old in good health. Each CDR3 is given with its conserved first and last residue. A D gene is named only where the DNA matches it firmly. Where a row states a size, it is once, few, many or the class of an expanded clone; other rows omit it.

v_gene	abundance	d_gene	j_gene	CDR3aa	CDR3nt
TRBV4-3	-	TRBD1	TRBJ1-2	CASSHLGTARTANYGYTF	TGCGCCAGCAGCCATCTTGGGACAGCCAGAACCGCTAACTATGGCTACACCTTC
TRBV7-9	-	-	TRBJ1-1	CASSFDVRNTEAFF	TGTGCCAGCAGCTTCGACGTGCGGAACACTGAAGCTTTCTTT
TRBV7-2	-	-	TRBJ1-4	CASSLRGGEEKLFF	TGTGCCAGCAGCTTACGGGGAGGGGAAGAAAAACTGTTTTTT
TRBV7-2	-	-	TRBJ2-7	CASSPKGVSYEQYF	TGTGCCAGCAGCCCGAAGGGAGTCTCCTACGAGCAGTACTTC
TRBV15	-	-	TRBJ1-1	CATSRAEGNTEAFF	TGTGCCACCAGCAGAGCAGAAGGGAACACTGAAGCTTTCTTT
TRBV6-6	-	-	TRBJ2-7	CASSTGIYEQYF	TGTGCCAGCAGTACCGGGATCTACGAGCAGTACTTC
TRBV7-9	-	TRBD1	TRBJ2-1	CASSTRTGESSYNEQFF	TGTGCCAGCAGCACCCGGACAGGGGAAAGCTCCTACAATGAGCAGTTCTTC
TRBV4-1	-	-	TRBJ2-3	CASSQDGTVTDTQYF	TGCGCCAGCAGCCAAGATGGGACCGTCACAGATACGCAGTATTTT
TRBV29-1	once	TRBD1	TRBJ1-2	CSVVFEVTGRFYGYTF	TGCAGCGTTGTCTTTGAGGTGACAGGGCGCTTCTATGGCTACACCTTC
TRBV29-1	many	-	TRBJ1-5	CSATLTGINQPQHF	TGCAGCGCCACCTTGACAGGAATTAATCAGCCCCAGCATTTT
TRBV5-4	-	-	TRBJ1-1	CASTTLPLTHPNTEAFF	TGTGCCAGCACCACCTTGCCCCTAACTCACCCGAACACTGAAGCTTTCTTT
TRBV28	-	TRBD2	TRBJ2-6	CASSSGLAGDPSSGANVLTF	TGTGCCAGCAGTTCCGGACTAGCGGGAGACCCAAGCTCTGGGGCCAACGTCCTGACTTTC
TRBV15	-	-	TRBJ1-6	CATSRDFLFGAYNSPLHF	TGTGCCACCAGCAGAGATTTTTTGTTCGGAGCCTATAATTCACCCCTCCACTTT
TRBV6-6	-	-	TRBJ1-4	CASSEREKLFF	TGTGCCAGCAGTGAACGTGAAAAACTGTTTTTT
TRBV9	-	-	TRBJ1-1	CASSVDGGGNTEAFF	TGTGCCAGCAGCGTAGATGGGGGCGGTAACACTGAAGCTTTCTTT
TRBV18	-	-	TRBJ2-1	CASSPSYTKWSYNEQFF	TGTGCCAGCTCACCCTCCTACACCAAATGGTCGTACAATGAGCAGTTCTTC
TRBV5-1	-	-	TRBJ2-7	CASSLESSYEQYF	TGCGCCAGCAGCTTGGAGAGCTCCTACGAGCAGTACTTC
TRBV13	-	TRBD2	TRBJ2-1	CASSSNPGTSGGREQFF	TGTGCCAGCAGCTCCAACCCCGGGACTAGCGGGGGCAGGGAGCAGTTCTTC
TRBV9	-	-	TRBJ1-4	CASSVTGATNEKLFF	TGTGCCAGCAGCGTAACGGGGGCAACTAATGAAAAACTGTTTTTT
TRBV6-5	-	-	TRBJ2-7	CASSLRVRQEQYF	TGTGCCAGCAGTTTAAGGGTCAGACAGGAGCAGTACTTC
TRBV7-2	-	-	TRBJ1-2	CASSLILDNYGYTF	TGTGCCAGCAGCTTAATCCTTGATAACTATGGCTACACCTTC
TRBV7-2	-	-	TRBJ1-6	CASSPFGTHNSPLHF	TGTGCCAGCAGCCCCTTTGGGACACATAATTCACCCCTCCACTTT
TRBV9	-	TRBD2	TRBJ2-7	CASSPSPGLAGYEQYF	TGTGCCAGCAGCCCGTCTCCGGGACTAGCGGGCTACGAGCAGTACTTC
TRBV13	-	-	TRBJ2-7	CASSARGDLHVQYF	TGTGCCAGCAGCGCGAGGGGAGATCTTCATGTGCAGTACTTC
TRBV7-9	-	-	TRBJ1-5	CASSLGATVQPQHF	TGTGCCAGCAGCTTAGGCGCGACAGTTCAGCCCCAGCATTTT
TRBV27	-	-	TRBJ1-2	CASSARGRGESTF	TGTGCCAGCAGCGCACGAGGGCGGGGGGAATCCACCTTC
TRBV7-2	-	-	TRBJ2-1	CASSPPQGPHNEQFF	TGTGCCAGCAGCCCCCCTCAGGGGCCCCACAATGAGCAGTTCTTC
TRBV10-3	-	TRBD2	TRBJ2-3	CAISENGLAVADTQYF	TGTGCCATCAGTGAGAATGGACTAGCGGTAGCAGATACGCAGTATTTT
TRBV19	-	-	TRBJ2-3	CASIPRAGRHPDTQYF	TGTGCCAGTATCCCTCGAGCAGGACGACATCCAGATACGCAGTATTTT
TRBV18	-	-	TRBJ2-5	CASSPRQKETQYF	TGTGCCAGCTCACCAAGACAGAAAGAGACCCAGTACTTC
TRBV7-7	-	-	TRBJ1-4	CASSRAYGSNEKLFF	TGTGCCAGCAGCCGCGCATACGGTAGTAATGAAAAACTGTTTTTT
TRBV29-1	-	-	TRBJ1-2	CSVEPTASGGYTF	TGCAGCGTTGAGCCGACAGCGAGCGGGGGCTACACCTTC
TRBV7-9	-	TRBD1	TRBJ2-7	CASSGQGNRYEQYF	TGTGCCAGCAGCGGACAGGGGAATAGGTACGAGCAGTACTTC
TRBV6-6	-	-	TRBJ2-3	CASSYPTGSSTDTQYF	TGTGCCAGCAGTTACCCTACCGGGTCTAGCACAGATACGCAGTATTTT
TRBV19	-	-	TRBJ1-3	CASERGVGNTIYF	TGTGCCAGTGAAAGGGGGGTTGGAAACACCATATATTTT
TRBV27	-	TRBD1	TRBJ2-7	CASSPRGQGVSREQYF	TGTGCCAGCAGCCCCCGGGGACAGGGGGTATCCCGCGAGCAGTACTTC
TRBV6-1	few	-	TRBJ1-2	CASTPGGTDYGYTF	TGTGCCAGCACCCCGGGCGGGACGGACTATGGCTACACCTTC
TRBV28	few	TRBD1	TRBJ1-5	CASSPGGMGQPQHF	TGTGCCAGCAGCCCAGGGGGGATGGGTCAGCCCCAGCATTTT
TRBV28	-	TRBD1	TRBJ2-7	CASRTGYEQYF	TGTGCCAGTAGGACAGGCTACGAGCAGTACTTC
TRBV7-9	once	TRBD1	TRBJ1-4	CASSITGAGSNEKLFF	TGTGCCAGCAGCATAACAGGGGCTGGGTCTAATGAAAAACTGTTTTTT
TRBV25-1	-	-	TRBJ1-6	CASSAGSNSPLHF	TGTGCCAGCAGTGCAGGGAGTAATTCACCCCTCCACTTT
TRBV5-6	-	-	TRBJ2-1	CASSKVNEQFF	TGTGCCAGCAGTAAGGTCAATGAGCAGTTCTTC
TRBV5-4	-	TRBD1	TRBJ1-1	CASRYDRGQVYTEAFF	TGTGCCAGCAGATACGACAGGGGGCAGGTATACACTGAAGCTTTCTTT
TRBV13	once	TRBD2	TRBJ2-3	CASSFWAGVGDTQYF	TGTGCCAGCAGCTTCTGGGCGGGGGTAGGAGATACGCAGTATTTT
TRBV19	-	-	TRBJ1-6	CASSMRLRADNSPLHF	TGTGCCAGTAGTATGCGCCTCCGGGCCGATAATTCACCCCTCCACTTT
TRBV28	few	-	TRBJ1-5	CASSLRRAQGIQPQHF	TGTGCCAGCAGTTTAAGAAGGGCTCAAGGGATCCAGCCCCAGCATTTT
TRBV5-8	-	-	TRBJ2-7	CASSRPGSYEQYF	TGTGCCAGCAGCCGCCCCGGTTCCTACGAGCAGTACTTC
TRBV9	-	-	TRBJ2-2	CASSVGPPGELFF	TGTGCCAGCAGCGTAGGTCCCCCCGGGGAGCTGTTTTTT
TRBV4-3	-	-	TRBJ1-1	CASSLGHGLNTEAFF	TGCGCCAGCAGCCTGGGGCATGGGCTGAACACTGAAGCTTTCTTT
TRBV18	once	TRBD1	TRBJ2-2	CASSTGTALTGELFF	TGTGCCAGCTCAACCGGGACAGCCCTCACCGGGGAGCTGTTTTTT
TRBV4-3	few	TRBD1	TRBJ2-1	CASSQGAWGQGASHEQFF	TGCGCCAGCAGCCAAGGGGCTTGGGGACAGGGGGCTTCCCATGAGCAGTTCTTC